This passage covers 25 T cell receptor beta chains from one sample sequenced in a study of OX40 agonist ivuxolimab in advanced cancers. The receptor library was made with the immunoSEQ multiplex PCR assay. As stored in TCRdb, this immuneACCESS dataset retains in-frame rearrangements with V and J assigned. A fraction of the clones does not appear; measured against another copy, unresolved V genes explain less than half of the discrepancy, and the remainder lacks a known reason. A total of about 5,500 clones appear in this sample, approximately 81% of them only once. The top ten clonotypes cover approximately 27% of the sample. Material: CD4+ or CD8+ T cells sorted from blood, obtained in a trial of the OX40 agonist ivuxolimab. The receptors derive from an adult with an advanced solid tumor such as melanoma, head and neck, liver or kidney cancer.

Worth noting for this clone: Without the conserved terminal phenylalanine or tryptophan, this CDR3 likely stems from a read error. The V call is TRBV6-5, the J call TRBJ1-5; weak D call: TRBD1 (6 bases). The V end lost 6 bases, the J end lost 4 bases, and 13 bases lay between the germline ends. Per germline, CDR1 MNHEY and CDR2 SVGAGI. The CDR3 covers 14 residues. For the CDR3, the DNA is TGTGCCAGCAGACAGGGTCAGAGGAATCAGCCCCAGCATCTT. This translates into CASRQGQRNQPQHL.

The CDR3 region is CASEQAREAFF. The CDR3 DNA reads as TGTGCCAGCGAACAGGCGCGTGAAGCTTTCTTT. The V gene is TRBV25-1, the J gene TRBJ1-1; D possibly corresponds to TRBD1 (5 bases). The CDR3 has 11 amino acids. Germline-derived CDR1 and CDR2 are MGHDK and SYGVNS. Between the trimmed V and J ends, which lost 8 bases and 7 bases, there was a span of 11 bases.

The rearrangement uses TRBV27 and TRBJ2-3, with D unresolved. Trimming shortened V by 4 bases and J by 2 bases, and 4 bases separated the two germline ends. Germline V gene sequence: CDR1 MNHEY, CDR2 SMNVEV (reference sequence). This CDR3 spans 12 amino acids. The CDR3 DNA reads TGTGCCAGCAGTTCCCCCACAGATACGCAGTATTTT. This sequence encodes CASSSPTDTQYF.

The genes are TRBV19 and TRBJ1-4, with D unresolved. This CDR3 spans 16 amino acids. Germline V lookup: CDR1 LNHDA, CDR2 SQIVND (reference sequence). The V end lost 0 bases, the J end lost 4 bases, and 12 bases lay between the germline ends. In DNA form, the CDR3 reads TGTGCCAGTAGTATAGATCGGGGAGAATTTAATGAAAAACTGTTTTTT. Translated: CASSIDRGEFNEKLFF.

V and J are TRBV28 and TRBJ1-2; 8 nucleotides match TRBD1. The CDR3 is made up of 17 amino acids. The trim removed 6 bases at V and 2 bases at J, leaving 14 bases unmatched. Germline V gives CDR1 MDHEN, CDR2 SYDVKM. The CDR3 coding sequence is TGTGCCAGCAGGAGGATTACAGGGGGGGCGATGAACTATGGCTACACCTTC. This translates into CASRRITGGAMNYGYTF.

The chain links TRBV6-6 to TRBJ1-2; D unclear. This CDR3 spans 12 amino acids. Trimming took off 2 bases at V and 5 bases at J, with 6 bases between the two ends. Germline V gene data show CDR1 as MNHNY and CDR2 as SVGAGI (reference sequence). CDR3 bases: TGTGCCAGCAGTTACGCGGGTTATGGCTACACCTTC. This codes for CASSYAGYGYTF.

This clone qualifies as medium-sized. V usage is TRBV7-9 and J usage is TRBJ1-6; D remains ambiguous. The CDR3 loop spans 14 amino acids. Germline CDR1 and CDR2: SEHNR and FQNEAQ (reference sequence). V lost 1 base, J lost 14 bases, and 15 bases lay in between. The CDR3 nucleotides are TGTGCCAGCAGCTTAGTTCAGGTCCCAGACTCCCTCCACTTT. This translates into CASSLVQVPDSLHF.

This chain links TRBV6-1 with TRBJ2-1; D uncertain. V was trimmed by 8 bases and J by 3 bases, leaving 2 bases between them. This CDR3 spans 10 amino acids. Germline V CDR1 and CDR2: MNHNS, SASEGT. The CDR3 spells CASYYNEQFF. The CDR3 DNA follows: TGTGCCAGCTACTACAATGAGCAGTTCTTC.

V usage is TRBV2 and J usage is TRBJ2-1; D might be TRBD2 (6 bases). Looked up from germline, CDR1 is SNHLY and CDR2 is FYNNEI. The CDR3 spans 13 residues. Trimming cost V 7 bases and J 10 bases, with 17 bases left between them. As DNA, the CDR3 is TGTGCCAGCACCTCCAGGGTTGGAGGGGAGCAGTTCTTC. Residues: CASTSRVGGEQFF.

This chain joins TRBV19 and TRBJ2-3; 7 positions match TRBD2. V shed 5 bases, J shed 0 bases, and the junction held 5 bases outside the gene matches. CDR3 length equals 15 residues. CDR1 and CDR2 from the germline V gene are LNHDA and SQIVND (reference sequence). In nucleotides, the CDR3 is TGTGCCAGTAGTGCGACTAGCTCTAGCACAGATACGCAGTATTTT. Amino acids: CASSATSSSTDTQYF.

This clone showed up just a few times. V is TRBV6-5 and J is TRBJ2-7, with D unclear. This CDR3 is 13 amino acids long. With 7 bases removed from V and 0 bases from J, the gap between germline ends came to 10 bases. Germline values: CDR1 MNHEY, CDR2 SVGAGI. The CDR3 loop is CASTRANSYEQYF. CDR3 in DNA: TGTGCCAGCACCAGAGCGAACTCCTACGAGCAGTACTTC.

The rearrangement links TRBV7-9 to TRBJ2-3; TRBD2 matches 7 bases. Germline CDR1 reads SEHNR; CDR2 reads FQNEAQ (reference sequence). The CDR3 spans 15 residues. The V segment lost 5 bases and the J segment 1 base; nucleotides outside the gene matches: 6. The CDR3 loop reads CASSHDRGGTDTQYF. CDR3 bases: TGTGCCAGCAGCCATGATCGGGGGGGCACAGATACGCAGTATTTT.

The gene calls are TRBV15 and TRBJ2-5, with TRBD2 identical over 12 bases. This CDR3 is built from 15 residues. V gave up 4 bases and J gave up 5 bases; unmatched junction bases: 5. Germline assignment: CDR1 LNHNV and CDR2 YYDKDF (reference sequence). CDR3 sequence (DNA): TGTGCCACCAGCACAGGGACTAGCGGGTGGGAGACCCAGTACTTC. It yields the protein CATSTGTSGWETQYF.

The rearrangement links TRBV28 to TRBJ2-3, with 10 positions matching TRBD2. Germline V gene lookup returns CDR1 MDHEN and CDR2 SYDVKM. The CDR3 is made up of 15 amino acids. The trim removed 2 bases at V and 6 bases at J, leaving 5 bases unmatched. The CDR3 reads CASSLLAGEGDTQYF. The CDR3 DNA reads TGTGCCAGCAGTTTACTAGCGGGGGAGGGTGATACGCAGTATTTT.

The V call is TRBV27, the J call TRBJ2-1, with 10 nucleotides matching TRBD2. This CDR3 region has 18 residues. Per germline, CDR1 MNHEY and CDR2 SMNVEV (reference sequence). Losses at the gene ends were 5 bases for V and 0 bases for J; bases not matched to a gene: 10. For the CDR3, the DNA is TGTGCCAGCAGTCCCCGGCTAGCGGGAGAGGGCTCCTACAATGAGCAGTTCTTC. Amino acids: CASSPRLAGEGSYNEQFF.

This chain uses TRBV25-1 with TRBJ2-1, with 7 bases identical to TRBD1. Germline assignment: CDR1 MGHDK and CDR2 SYGVNS. Trimming took 2 bases from V and 4 from J; bases not matched to a gene: 5. The CDR3 has 15 residues. CDR3 protein: CASSETGQLYNEQFF. CDR3 nucleotides: TGTGCCAGCAGTGAAACGGGACAGCTTTACAATGAGCAGTTCTTC.

The rearrangement joins TRBV5-6 to TRBJ2-7, with D possibly being TRBD1 (6 bases). V was pared by 2 bases and J by 5 bases, with 8 bases between. The CDR3 contains 12 residues. In germline, CDR1 is SGHDT, CDR2 YYEEEE. For the CDR3, the DNA is TGTGCCAGCAGCTTCCCAGGGGACGAGCAGTACTTC. This gives the protein CASSFPGDEQYF.

The rearrangement joins TRBV7-9 to TRBJ2-5; 7 positions agree with TRBD2. Judging by the DNA end, TRBJ2-7 fits better; the J call may be wrong. Germline V lookup: CDR1 SEHNR, CDR2 FQNEAQ (reference sequence). CDR3 length: 15 amino acids. CDR3 DNA: TGTGCCAGCAGCTTTAGCGAACCCGGGAGGAACGAGCAGTACTTC. Encoded protein: CASSFSEPGRNEQYF.

The genes are TRBV11-3 and TRBJ1-1; perhaps TRBD1 as D (5 bases). The V and J ends lost 4 bases and 7 bases respectively, with 16 bases between them. This CDR3 spans 14 amino acids. In germline, CDR1 is SGHNT, CDR2 YENEEA. DNA for the CDR3: TGTGCCAGCAGCTCCCGGCCAGGGCAGGGTGAAGCTTTCTTT. Amino acids: CASSSRPGQGEAFF.

CDR3 in DNA: TGCGCCAGCAGCACCACTAGCGGGAGCTCCTACGAGCAGTACTTC. Its protein is CASSTTSGSSYEQYF. The chain combines TRBV4-1 with TRBJ2-7; 11 bases are a match to TRBD2. The V and J ends lost 5 bases and 0 bases, in that order; junction bases with no gene match: 3. The germline V gene encodes CDR1 MGHRA and CDR2 YSYEKL. The length of the CDR3 is 15 residues.

This chain joins TRBV9 and TRBJ1-6; perhaps TRBD1 as D (5 bases). The CDR3 contains 15 residues. Germline V gene lookup returns CDR1 SGDLS and CDR2 YYNGEE. Deletions cut 0 bases from V and 8 bases from J, with 12 bases between. This CDR3 reads CASSVEARADSPLHF. CDR3 nucleotides: TGTGCCAGCAGCGTAGAGGCCAGGGCGGATTCACCCCTCCACTTT.

The chain has TRBV4-1 and TRBJ1-3, with D perhaps matching TRBD1 (5 bases). Trimming left V 4 bases short and J 0 bases short, with 10 bases between. The CDR3 loop spans 15 amino acids. CDR1 and CDR2 (germline): MGHRA, YSYEKL. CDR3 in DNA: TGCGCCAGCAGCCTAGACAGTTACTCTGGAAACACCATATATTTT. It codes for CASSLDSYSGNTIYF.

V is TRBV11-2 and J is TRBJ2-7; maybe TRBD1 (6 bases). The CDR3 totals 13 residues. Germline V gene lookup returns CDR1 SGHAT and CDR2 FQNNGV. The V end lost 5 bases, the J end lost 2 bases, and 10 bases lay between the germline ends. This CDR3 reads CASSDRQAYEQYF. CDR3 sequence (DNA): TGTGCCAGCAGCGACCGACAGGCCTACGAGCAGTACTTC. The full variable domain, rest sourced from reference TRBV11-2 and TRBJ2-7, is EAGVAQSPRYKIIEKRQSVAFWCNPISGHATLYWYQQILGQGPKLLIQFQNNGVVDDSQLPKDRFSAERLKGVDSTLKIQPAKLEDSAVYLCASSDRQAYEQYFGPGTRLTVT.

The gene calls are TRBV6-6 and TRBJ1-5; D is undetermined. Trimming removed 7 bases from V and 6 bases from J, with 10 bases in between. The CDR3 loop spans 12 amino acids. Germline-derived CDR1 and CDR2 are MNHNY and SVGAGI (reference sequence). In nucleotides, the CDR3 is TGTGCCAGCACTCAACCCAGTCAGCCCCAGCATTTT. Translating it yields CASTQPSQPQHF.

The chain is built from TRBV19 and TRBJ1-2; perhaps TRBD1 as D (5 bases). Trimming took off 6 bases at V and 5 bases at J, with 10 bases between the two ends. Per the germline V gene, CDR1 is LNHDA and CDR2 is SQIVND (reference sequence). The CDR3 covers 12 residues. CDR3 nucleotides: TGTGCCAGTAGCCCTTCAGGGTATGGCTACACCTTC. Translated: CASSPSGYGYTF.